This TCR beta chain was identified in a study of OX40 agonist ivuxolimab in advanced cancers. Study information: A mean age of roughly 62 years, range roughly 23 to 79, was recorded, and more than 80% were male.

The repertoire was sequenced with immunoSEQ multiplex PCR; TCRdb's copy has only in-frame clones and lacks some. The repertoire holds more than 65,000 clones, with about 85% as singletons. Concerning this clone: Its target is not known.

General study findings and limits: Average numbers of expanded clones were greater in CD8+ T cells than in CD4+.

This CDR3 has 14 residues. The germline V gene encodes CDR1 SGHVS and CDR2 FNYEAQ. J gave up 8 bases and V 4 bases, and 9 bases lay outside the gene matches. The material was CD4+ or CD8+ T cells sorted from blood, obtained in a trial of the OX40 agonist ivuxolimab. The TCR was taken from an adult with an advanced solid tumor such as melanoma, head and neck, liver or kidney cancer. V usage is TRBV7-6 and J usage is TRBJ2-5, with TRBD1 matching 8 bases. In DNA form, the CDR3 reads TGTGCCAGCAGCTCCCAGGGGGCGTCGTTAACCCAGTACTTC. Its translation is CASSSQGASLTQYF.